A single sample is the source of the 11 T cell receptor beta chains below, sequenced in a study of metastatic and nonmetastatic thyroid tumors. Nobody among the patients had been given any treatment before thyroid surgery. TCRdb reanalyzed the PCR reads with MiXCR. The table has 30,000 to 35,000 clones, 35% to 45% seen once; the top ten hold roughly 23%. Specimen: tumor tissue. These receptors all stem from a female donor with papillary thyroid cancer or a benign thyroid nodule (not recorded which). Some clones in this sample may be carry-over from other donors' samples.

A few counts support this clone. The J gene is TRBJ1-1, the V gene TRBV6-1; a weak D match, TRBD1 (5 bases). The CDR3 is made up of 16 amino acids. Trimming removed 6 bases from V and 5 bases from J, with 22 bases in between. The germline V gene has CDR1 MNHNS and CDR2 SASEGT. The CDR3 sequence is CASSHGRSPGWTEAFF. In nucleotides, the CDR3 is TGTGCCAGCAGCCACGGGAGGTCCCCAGGGTGGACTGAAGCTTTCTTT.

The chain is built from TRBV28 and TRBJ1-5, with D perhaps TRBD1 (6 bases). Per the germline V gene, CDR1 is MDHEN and CDR2 is SYDVKM. With 0 bases removed from V and 7 bases from J, the gap between germline ends came to 10 bases. The CDR3 has 14 residues. This CDR3 reads CASSLWTGGQPQHF. CDR3 nucleotides: TGTGCCAGCAGTTTATGGACAGGTGGGCAGCCCCAGCATTTT.

This clone has just a few counts. The rearrangement uses TRBV6-6 and TRBJ1-2, with D unresolved. The CDR3 runs to 13 residues. With 2 bases removed from V and 3 bases from J, the gap between germline ends came to 7 bases. CDR1 and CDR2 (germline): MNHNY, SVGAGI (reference sequence). CDR3 in DNA: TGTGCCAGCAGTTACGACACCCACTATGGCTACACCTTC. Protein product: CASSYDTHYGYTF.

V usage is TRBV5-1 and J usage is TRBJ2-1, with 8 bases aligning to TRBD2. This CDR3 has 14 amino acids. V gave up 3 bases and J gave up 4 bases; unmatched junction bases: 3. Looked up from germline, CDR1 is SGHRS and CDR2 is YFSETQ. The CDR3 is CASSSAGGYNEQFF. The CDR3 region has the DNA TGCGCCAGCAGCTCTGCGGGGGGTTACAATGAGCAGTTCTTC.

The genes are TRBV6-4 and TRBJ2-2; 7 bases fit TRBD1. The CDR3 contains 14 residues. From germline, CDR1 is MRHNA and CDR2 SNTAGT. V lost 2 bases, J lost 4 bases, and 1 base stayed unmatched. This CDR3 is CASSDKGATGELFF. As DNA, the CDR3 is TGTGCCAGCAGTGACAAGGGGGCCACCGGGGAGCTGTTTTTT.

This clone was found a few times. V and J are TRBV27 and TRBJ2-5; 12 nucleotides match TRBD2. The germline gives CDR1 MNHEY, CDR2 SMNVEV (reference sequence). The CDR3 contains 14 residues. Trimming cost V 0 bases and J 9 bases; bases outside gene matches: 2. In DNA form, the CDR3 reads TGTGCCAGCAGTTTATCGCTAGCGGGAGGGGCCCAGTACTTC. It yields the protein CASSLSLAGGAQYF.

In its sample, this clone was seen a few times. The gene calls are TRBV2 and TRBJ2-2; a possible D gene is TRBD1 (5 bases). Trimming left V 6 bases short and J 4 bases short, with 9 bases between. This CDR3 contains 13 residues. CDR1 and CDR2 from the germline V gene are SNHLY and FYNNEI. Here the CDR3 DNA reads TGTGCCAGCAGCGATAGGGGCACCGGGGAGCTGTTTTTT. Encoded protein: CASSDRGTGELFF.

This clone was seen a handful of times. The rearrangement links TRBV9 to TRBJ2-3; D call uncertain. There are 14 residues in the CDR3. The V gene's germline CDR1 is SGDLS and CDR2 YYNGEE. Trimming left V 4 bases short and J 4 bases short, with 13 bases between. As DNA, the CDR3 is TGTGCCAGCAGCCCCAGCTGGGTTTCAGATACGCAGTATTTT. This sequence encodes CASSPSWVSDTQYF.

The chain joins TRBV19 to TRBJ1-3; TRBD1 matches at 8 bases. The V gene's germline CDR1 is LNHDA and CDR2 SQIVND (reference sequence). The V gene end was trimmed by 10 bases and the J gene end by 8 bases; junction bases not matched to a gene: 7. This CDR3 spans 12 amino acids. CDR3 sequence (DNA): TGTGCCACTATACAGGGGGGTGACACCATATATTTT. It is translated as CATIQGGDTIYF.

This clone was counted between two and nine times. J is TRBJ1-2 and V is TRBV28, with a tentative D call TRBD1 (6 bases). Germline assignment: CDR1 MDHEN and CDR2 SYDVKM. The CDR3 length is 14 residues. With 2 bases removed from V and 7 bases from J, the gap between germline ends came to 14 bases. CDR3 coding DNA: TGTGCCAGCAGTTTAAACCCAGGGGTGGCTGGCTACACCTTC. It is translated as CASSLNPGVAGYTF.

V usage is TRBV6-2 or TRBV6-3 and J usage is TRBJ1-3; D uncertain. V lost 2 bases to trimming and J lost 0 bases, with 5 bases between them. This CDR3 contains 14 residues. Germline V gives CDR1 MNHEY, CDR2 SVGEGT. Here the CDR3 DNA reads TGTGCCAGCAGTTACGCGGGCTCTGGAAACACCATATATTTT. This translates into CASSYAGSGNTIYF.